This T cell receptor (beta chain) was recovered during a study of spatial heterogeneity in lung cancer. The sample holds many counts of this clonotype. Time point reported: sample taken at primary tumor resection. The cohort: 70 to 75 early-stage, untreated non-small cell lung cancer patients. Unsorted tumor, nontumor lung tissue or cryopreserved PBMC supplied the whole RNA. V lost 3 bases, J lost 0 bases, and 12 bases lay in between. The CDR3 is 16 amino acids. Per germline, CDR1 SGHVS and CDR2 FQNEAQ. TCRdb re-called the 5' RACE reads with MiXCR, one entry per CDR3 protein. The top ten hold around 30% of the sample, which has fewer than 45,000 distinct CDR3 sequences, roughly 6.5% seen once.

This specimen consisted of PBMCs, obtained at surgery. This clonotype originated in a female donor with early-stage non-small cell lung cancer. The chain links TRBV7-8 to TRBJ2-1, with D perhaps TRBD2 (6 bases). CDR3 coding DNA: TGTGCCAGCAGCTTTTCGGGAGCGGCCTCCTACAATGAGCAGTTCTTC. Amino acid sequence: CASSFSGAASYNEQFF.